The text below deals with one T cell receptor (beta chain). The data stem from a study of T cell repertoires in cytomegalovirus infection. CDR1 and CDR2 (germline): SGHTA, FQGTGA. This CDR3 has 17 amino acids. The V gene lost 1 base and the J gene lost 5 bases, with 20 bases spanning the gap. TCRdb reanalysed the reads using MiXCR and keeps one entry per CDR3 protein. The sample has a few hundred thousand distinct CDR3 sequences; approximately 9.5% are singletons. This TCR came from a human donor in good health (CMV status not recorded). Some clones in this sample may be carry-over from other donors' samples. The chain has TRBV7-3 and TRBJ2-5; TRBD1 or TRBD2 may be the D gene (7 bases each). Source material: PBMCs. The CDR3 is CASSLISRQGGGETQYF. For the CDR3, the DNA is TGTGCCAGCAGCTTAATTTCGAGGCAGGGGGGGGGGGAGACCCAGTACTTC.